This T cell receptor (beta chain) appears in the sequencing data of a study of Graves' ophthalmopathy and Graves' hyperthyroidism. Study-level results: The model predicted ophthalmopathy progression with 60% to 71% sensitivity and around 72% specificity.

Details on this clonotype: What it binds is not known.

The sequenced template was RNA, covering the TCR beta CDR3 region. The first-round RT-PCR employed HTBI primers together with the Qiagen OneStep RT-PCR kit. A multiplex PCR was then performed as the second round. TCRdb itself ran the multiplex PCR reads through MiXCR, one entry per CDR3 protein. The table shows about 16,000 distinct CDR3 sequences, with more than 45% occurring only once. CDR1 SEHNR and CDR2 FQNEAQ come from the germline V gene (reference sequence). The CDR3 totals 11 residues. V lost 10 bases, J lost 6 bases, and 13 bases lay in between. Among the hyperthyroidism patients, all were newly diagnosed, aged 18 to 65, with under 2 months' duration. Serum thyroxine and TRAb, along with clinical symptoms, thyroid ultrasound and orbital computed tomography, were what diagnosis relied on. PBMCs were isolated by Ficoll-Paque density gradient centrifugation, using about 9.5 ml of fresh peripheral blood as the starting material.

The genes are TRBV7-9 and TRBJ2-7; D possibly matches TRBD1 or TRBD2 (5 bases each). This receptor was identified in a woman aged 40 to 49 with stable Graves' hyperthyroidism. Sequenced: peripheral blood. In DNA form, the CDR3 reads TGTGCCATATCTGGGGGTTCCGAGCAGTACTTC. Translated: CAISGGSEQYF.